These 29 T cell receptor beta chains came from one sample sequenced in a study of cytomegalovirus exposure and HLA in healthy donors. PCR used 60 Vbeta primers and 13 Jbeta primers. The assay was immunoSEQ multiplex PCR, and TCRdb's table has in-frame clones only and misses some. The table has over 110,000 clones, about four fifths seen once. Sequenced input: PBMCs. The receptors shown here come from a female donor in good health and CMV-seronegative.

V is TRBV7-3 and J is TRBJ2-3; D might be TRBD1 (6 bases). The CDR3 has 15 amino acids. The V end was cut by 1 base, the J end by 1 base, with 9 bases between. Germline V gene sequence: CDR1 SGHTA, CDR2 FQGTGA. CDR3 amino acids: CASSLRGRRTDTQYF. The CDR3 bases are TGTGCCAGCAGCTTAAGGGGGCGGCGCACAGATACGCAGTATTTT.

V is TRBV5-8 and J is TRBJ2-1; the D is unclear. Trimming removed 2 bases from V and 5 bases from J, with 5 bases in between. CDR3 length: 12 residues. Germline V CDR1 and CDR2: SGHTS, YDEGEE. CDR3 in DNA: TGTGCCAGCAGCTTCCGGGACAATGAGCAGTTCTTC. Its translation: CASSFRDNEQFF.

The rearrangement uses TRBV4-1 and TRBJ1-2; tentative D call: TRBD1 (6 bases). The CDR3 runs 14 residues. Germline lookup yields CDR1 MGHRA and CDR2 YSYEKL. V dropped 1 base and J dropped 4 bases, with 10 bases sitting between them. The CDR3 loop is CASSQGWDIYGYTF. CDR3 sequence (DNA): TGCGCCAGCAGCCAAGGATGGGACATCTATGGCTACACCTTC.

CDR3 bases: TGCGCCAGCAGCTTGACTAGCGGGGGGAGGTACACCGGGGAGCTGTTTTTT. Translating gives CASSLTSGGRYTGELFF. V and J are TRBV5-1 and TRBJ2-2, with TRBD2 matching 12 bases. The V segment lost 1 base and the J segment 3 bases; nucleotides outside the gene matches: 4. This CDR3 has 17 amino acids. Per germline, CDR1 SGHRS and CDR2 YFSETQ.

The chain uses TRBV7-9 and TRBJ2-7, with no clear D. Deletions cut 1 base from V and 8 bases from J, with 15 bases between. Per germline, CDR1 SEHNR and CDR2 FQNEAQ (reference sequence). This CDR3 contains 14 residues. The CDR3 nucleotides read TGTGCCAGCAGCTTAGATGCAGGTCCCCGGCAGCAGTACTTC. Amino acids: CASSLDAGPRQQYF. The full variable domain, in which reference TRBV7-9 and TRBJ2-7 provide the parts outside the CDR3, is DTGVSQNPRHKITKRGQNVTFRCDPISEHNRLYWYRQTLGQGPEFLTYFQNEAQLEKSRLLSDRFSAERPKGSFSTLEIQRTEQGDSAMYLCASSLDAGPRQQYFGPGTRLTVT.

This chain uses TRBV7-3 with TRBJ2-3; possible D gene TRBD2, 5 bases. The CDR3 loop spans 14 amino acids. Trimming took off 5 bases at V and 6 bases at J, with 15 bases between the two ends. Germline V CDR1 and CDR2: SGHTA, FQGTGA. The CDR3 spells CASSRRPAEDTQYF. The CDR3 nucleotides read TGTGCCAGCAGCAGGAGGCCAGCAGAGGATACGCAGTATTTT.

The sample holds one count of this clone. The V call is TRBV4-1, the J call TRBJ2-3; no reliable D call. V lost 2 bases and J lost 1, with 13 bases in between. CDR3 length equals 16 residues. Germline lookup yields CDR1 MGHRA and CDR2 YSYEKL. The CDR3 reads CASSQQKTTGTDTQYF. The CDR3 DNA reads TGCGCCAGCAGCCAACAAAAGACCACAGGCACAGATACGCAGTATTTT.

This rearrangement joins TRBV5-1 to TRBJ2-1; a weak D match, TRBD2 (5 bases). This CDR3 has 11 amino acids. V was shortened by 4 bases and J by 8 bases, with 7 bases between the two germline ends. Germline-derived CDR1 and CDR2 are SGHRS and YFSETQ. The CDR3 DNA sequence: TGCGCCAGCAGCGGGAGCTATGAGCAGTTCTTC. Its translation: CASSGSYEQFF.

V is TRBV6-1 and J is TRBJ2-1, with D possibly being TRBD2 (6 bases). The CDR3 contains 18 residues. Germline V CDR1 and CDR2: MNHNS, SASEGT. V was clipped by 2 bases and J by 2 bases, with 19 bases between them. The CDR3 DNA reads TGTGCCAGCAGTGAAAGGGAGGTTTTCATTCCCGCCTACAATGAGCAGTTCTTC. The encoded protein is CASSEREVFIPAYNEQFF.

V and J are TRBV5-4 and TRBJ2-3; 9 bases line up with TRBD2. There are 16 residues in the CDR3. Losses at the gene ends were 3 bases for V and 5 bases for J; bases not matched to a gene: 10. Germline V gives CDR1 SGHNT, CDR2 YYREEE (reference sequence). CDR3 sequence reads: CASSSPSGGRGDTQYF. The CDR3 nucleotides are TGTGCCAGCAGCTCCCCCAGCGGGGGGCGGGGAGATACGCAGTATTTT.

This rearrangement joins TRBV4-3 to TRBJ2-5; D remains ambiguous. CDR1 LGHNA and CDR2 YSLEER come from the germline V gene. V was pared by 3 bases and J by 5 bases, with 7 bases between. The CDR3 sequence is 12 residues long. The CDR3 sequence: CASSHSGETQYF. DNA of the CDR3: TGCGCCAGCAGCCATTCCGGGGAGACCCAGTACTTC.

The chain recombines TRBV19 with TRBJ2-7; D gene unclear. Deletions cut 1 base from V and 2 bases from J, with 9 bases between. The CDR3 runs to 14 residues. Germline loops: CDR1 LNHDA, CDR2 SQIVND (reference sequence). DNA of the CDR3: TGTGCCAGTAGTATAGTTGCGGAAACCTACGAGCAGTACTTC. This translates into CASSIVAETYEQYF.

The chain is built from TRBV4-3 and TRBJ2-2, with D uncertain. The CDR3 is 13 residues long. Germline lookup yields CDR1 LGHNA and CDR2 YSLEER. The V end was cut by 0 bases, the J end by 5 bases, with 4 bases between. CDR3 coding DNA: TGCGCCAGCAGCCAAGAACGGACCGGGGAGCTGTTTTTT. Its translation: CASSQERTGELFF.

This chain uses TRBV30 with TRBJ1-5, with D possibly being TRBD1 (6 bases). CDR1 is GTSNPN, CDR2 SVGIG, per germline (reference sequence). The V end was cut by 5 bases, the J end by 6 bases, with 14 bases between. The CDR3 contains 13 residues. The CDR3 is CAWDAGGRQPQHF. The CDR3 DNA sequence: TGTGCCTGGGATGCGGGGGGCCGTCAGCCCCAGCATTTT.

The rearrangement links TRBV7-6 to TRBJ2-5, with 11 bases matching TRBD2. This CDR3 spans 21 amino acids. Germline V gives CDR1 SGHVS, CDR2 FNYEAQ. After removal of 5 bases from V and 2 bases from J, the junction contained 22 bases not matched to a gene. CDR3 amino acids: CASSTYRGRGGTSGKQETQYF. CDR3 coding DNA: TGTGCCAGCAGCACTTACAGGGGCAGGGGGGGGACTAGCGGTAAACAAGAGACCCAGTACTTC. The full variable domain, rest sourced from reference TRBV7-6 and TRBJ2-5, is GAGVSQSPRYKVTKRGQDVALRCDPISGHVSLYWYRQALGQGPEFLTYFNYEAQQDKSGLPNDRFSAERPEGSISTLTIQRTEQRDSAMYRCASSTYRGRGGTSGKQETQYFGPGTRLLVL.

The table lists this clone with a count of one. The rearrangement uses TRBV6-5 and TRBJ1-1, with D perhaps matching TRBD1 (5 bases). With 2 bases removed from V and 7 bases from J, the gap between germline ends came to 17 bases. CDR3 length: 15 residues. Germline V CDR1 and CDR2: MNHEY, SVGAGI. The CDR3 nucleotides are TGTGCCAGCAGTTACAAGGCAGGGCCGATATTTGAAGCTTTCTTT. Amino acids: CASSYKAGPIFEAFF.

The chain joins TRBV4-1 to TRBJ1-5, with D possibly being TRBD1 (5 bases). Germline V gene data show CDR1 as MGHRA and CDR2 as YSYEKL. The CDR3 has 21 residues. Trimming removed 0 bases from V and 3 bases from J, with 27 bases in between. CDR3 nucleotide sequence: TGCGCCAGCAGCCAAGATGGGGACTCGTCCCAACGTAAGGTACCCAATCAGCCCCAGCATTTT. It specifies CASSQDGDSSQRKVPNQPQHF.

This chain joins TRBV30 and TRBJ2-7; 8 bases map to TRBD1. Germline V lookup: CDR1 GTSNPN, CDR2 SVGIG (reference sequence). CDR3 length: 11 amino acids. The V gene end was trimmed by 7 bases and the J gene end by 3 bases; junction bases not matched to a gene: 2. DNA of the CDR3: TGTGCCTTGGACAGGGTCTACGAGCAGTACTTC. Translating gives CALDRVYEQYF.

V is TRBV28 and J is TRBJ2-4; TRBD2 aligns across 12 bases. CDR1 and CDR2 from the germline V gene are MDHEN and SYDVKM. CDR3 length: 17 amino acids. Trimming removed 2 bases from V and 3 bases from J; junction bases left unmatched: 5. CDR3 in DNA: TGTGCCAGCAGTTTACTAGCGGGGGGGATGGACAAAAACATTCAGTACTTC. As protein: CASSLLAGGMDKNIQYF. Full variable domain (missing parts from reference TRBV28 and TRBJ2-4): DVKVTQSSRYLVKRTGEKVFLECVQDMDHENMFWYRQDPGLGLRLIYFSYDVKMKEKGDIPEGYSVSREKKERFSLILESASTNQTSMYLCASSLLAGGMDKNIQYFGAGTRLSVL.

The chain carries TRBV27 and TRBJ1-1; weak D call: TRBD1 (5 bases). The CDR3 contains 14 residues. Germline V gene lookup returns CDR1 MNHEY and CDR2 SMNVEV (reference sequence). Trimming removed 4 bases from V and 6 bases from J, with 15 bases in between. This CDR3 is CASSSFRGHPEAFF. The CDR3 DNA reads TGTGCCAGCAGTTCTTTTCGAGGACATCCTGAAGCTTTCTTT.

V gene TRBV5-1 combines with J gene TRBJ2-7; D perhaps matches TRBD2 (5 bases). V lost 3 bases and J lost 2, with 9 bases in between. This CDR3 region has 13 residues. CDR1 is SGHRS and CDR2 is YFSETQ in the germline V gene. The DNA for the CDR3 is TGCGCCAGCAGCTCTTCCGGGGCCTACGAGCAGTACTTC. This codes for CASSSSGAYEQYF.

CDR3 in amino acids: CASSLAPGTGVNEQFF. CDR3 nucleotides: TGCGCCAGCAGCTTGGCCCCCGGGACAGGGGTCAATGAGCAGTTCTTC. The chain employs TRBV5-1 and TRBJ2-1; TRBD1 matches at 10 bases. The CDR3 covers 16 residues. Germline CDR1 SGHRS, CDR2 YFSETQ. With 0 bases clipped from V and 6 bases from J, the junction kept 6 bases outside the gene matches. The full variable domain, rest sourced from reference TRBV5-1 and TRBJ2-1, is KAGVTQTPRYLIKTRGQQVTLSCSPISGHRSVSWYQQTPGQGLQFLFEYFSETQRNKGNFPGRFSGRQFSNSRSEMNVSTLELGDSALYLCASSLAPGTGVNEQFFGPGTRLTVL.

The chain couples TRBV27 to TRBJ2-7; the match to TRBD1 covers 10 bases. The germline CDR1 and CDR2 sequences are MNHEY and SMNVEV (reference sequence). V was pared by 4 bases and J by 5 bases, with 5 bases of the junction left unmatched. The CDR3 is made up of 14 amino acids. This chain's CDR3 is CASSWTGGRNEQYF. CDR3 DNA: TGTGCCAGCAGTTGGACAGGGGGAAGGAACGAGCAGTACTTC.

Concerning this clone itself: One end of the junction does not line up with germline, which may come from a read error. V gene TRBV7-7 combines with J gene TRBJ2-2; a possible D gene is TRBD2 (6 bases). CDR1 is SSHAT, CDR2 FNYEAQ, per germline (reference sequence). This CDR3 spans 13 amino acids. CDR3 nucleotide sequence: TGTGCTAGCAGCCGCGGGGACACCGGGGAGCTGTTTTTT. Its translation: CASSRGDTGELFF. The full variable domain, its missing parts supplied by reference TRBV7-7 and TRBJ2-2, is GAGVSQSPRYKVTKRGQDVTLRCDPISSHATLYWYQQALGQGPEFLTYFNYEAQPDKSGLPSDRFSAERPEGSISTLTIQRTEQRDSAMYRCASSRGDTGELFFGEGSRLTVL.

The V call is TRBV5-1, the J call TRBJ1-3; 7 bases are shared with TRBD1. The CDR3 sequence is 17 residues long. Per germline, CDR1 SGHRS and CDR2 YFSETQ. V dropped 3 bases and J dropped 0; count of bases not matched to a gene: 9. CDR3 region: CASSSLRQGASGNTIYF. The CDR3 DNA follows: TGCGCCAGCAGCTCCTTAAGACAGGGCGCCTCTGGAAACACCATATATTTT.

This clone was detected once. The chain uses TRBV29-1 and TRBJ2-4; 12 nucleotides agree with TRBD1. CDR1 SQVTM and CDR2 ANQGSEA come from the germline V gene. Trimming cost V 1 base and J 8 bases; bases outside gene matches: 6. The CDR3 spans 15 residues. Written as DNA, the CDR3 is TGCAGCGTTGAAGGGGGACAGGGGGCGGCGTACATTCAGTACTTC. Protein sequence: CSVEGGQGAAYIQYF.

The rearrangement uses TRBV25-1 and TRBJ1-3; 12 bases align to TRBD1. The germline V gene encodes CDR1 MGHDK and CDR2 SYGVNS. The V and J ends lost 11 bases and 3 bases, in that order; junction bases with no gene match: 14. CDR3 length: 17 amino acids. CDR3 region: CAPTGDRGRESGNTIYF. The CDR3 DNA reads TGTGCCCCTACCGGGGACAGGGGGCGCGAGAGTGGAAACACCATATATTTT.

This clone was seen repeatedly, ten times or more. This CDR3 reads CASSVGEGTQYF. CDR3 in DNA: TGTGCCAGCAGCGTAGGGGAGGGTACGCAGTATTTT. The V gene is TRBV9, the J gene TRBJ2-3; the match to TRBD2 covers 7 bases. CDR1 is SGDLS, CDR2 YYNGEE, per germline. This CDR3 has 12 residues. Germline trimming cut 0 bases from V and 8 bases from J; bases unmatched to any gene: 0.

This chain joins TRBV6-6 and TRBJ1-2; TRBD1 matches at 9 bases. J lost 3 bases, V lost 2 bases, and 4 bases had no gene match. Germline assignment: CDR1 MNHNY and CDR2 SVGAGI (reference sequence). The CDR3 covers 15 residues. The CDR3 DNA is TGTGCCAGCAGTTACCCCGGACAGGGGTACTATGGCTACACCTTC. Residues: CASSYPGQGYYGYTF.